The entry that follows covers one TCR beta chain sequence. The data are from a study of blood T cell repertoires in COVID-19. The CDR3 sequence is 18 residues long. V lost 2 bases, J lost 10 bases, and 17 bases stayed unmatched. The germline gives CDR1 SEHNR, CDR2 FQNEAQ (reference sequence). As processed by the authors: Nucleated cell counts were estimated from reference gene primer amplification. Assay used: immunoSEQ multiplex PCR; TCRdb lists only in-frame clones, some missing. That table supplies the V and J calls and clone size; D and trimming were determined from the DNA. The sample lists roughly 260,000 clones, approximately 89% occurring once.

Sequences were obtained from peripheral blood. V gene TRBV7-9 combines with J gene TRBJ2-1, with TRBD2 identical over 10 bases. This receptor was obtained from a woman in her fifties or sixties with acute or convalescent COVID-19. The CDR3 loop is CASSLPPRLAGLRREQFF. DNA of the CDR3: TGTGCCAGCAGCTTACCCCCGAGACTAGCGGGCCTCCGACGGGAGCAGTTCTTC.